Listed below are T cell receptor beta chains from one sample, sequenced in a study of control samples from healthy donors and cancer patients. Only in-frame clones appear in the TCRdb table, and some are missing; sequencing was by immunoSEQ multiplex PCR. Of approximately 160,000 clones listed, 93% were seen once; the top ten hold roughly 4.3%. Sequenced input: blood. Receptors originate from a woman aged 60-75 years in good health. Both conserved end residues are part of each CDR3. The order of the fields is J gene, V gene, clone size, D gene, CDR3 DNA, CDR3 protein. D genes are given only for firm matches. Rows may omit the clone size; those that give it use once, few, many or a size class.

J: TRBJ2-3; V: TRBV14; size: -; D: -; DNA: TGTGCCAGCAGCCAGGGACTCTACACAGATACGCAGTATTTT; CDR3: CASSQGLYTDTQYF
J: TRBJ2-1; V: TRBV11-2; size: -; D: -; DNA: TGTGCCAGCAGCTTTACCCCTAGGTTCGGGGAGCAGTTCTTC; CDR3: CASSFTPRFGEQFF
J: TRBJ2-1; V: TRBV2; size: -; D: TRBD2; DNA: TGTGCCACCGTCCGGGACTACGTTACAAATGAGCAGTTCTTC; CDR3: CATVRDYVTNEQFF
J: TRBJ2-1; V: TRBV4-2; size: -; D: -; DNA: TGTGCCAGCAGCCCAGGACCTCGAAATGAGCAGTTCTTC; CDR3: CASSPGPRNEQFF
J: TRBJ1-1; V: TRBV7-2; size: once; D: -; DNA: TGTGCCAGCAGCTTAGGAAGGGGAAAAGGTAACACTGAAGCTTTCTTT; CDR3: CASSLGRGKGNTEAFF
J: TRBJ1-6; V: TRBV6-2/TRBV6-3; size: -; D: -; DNA: TGTGCCAGCAGTTATTTTCGGTTGAATAATTCACCCCTCCACTTT; CDR3: CASSYFRLNNSPLHF
J: TRBJ2-4; V: TRBV15; size: once; D: -; DNA: TGTGCCACCAGCAGAGACCAACTTAAGGGAAACATTCAGTACTTC; CDR3: CATSRDQLKGNIQYF
J: TRBJ1-2; V: TRBV3-1/TRBV3-2; size: -; D: -; DNA: TGTGCCAGCAGCCCCCGGGCCAGGTGGTATGGCTACACCTTC; CDR3: CASSPRARWYGYTF
J: TRBJ1-1; V: TRBV6-2/TRBV6-3; size: -; D: -; DNA: TGTGCCAGCAGCCAGGGAACTGAAGCTTTCTTT; CDR3: CASSQGTEAFF
J: TRBJ1-2; V: TRBV25-1; size: -; D: -; DNA: TGTGCCAGCAGTGGGGACGGACGCCATGGCTACACCTTC; CDR3: CASSGDGRHGYTF
J: TRBJ1-2; V: TRBV9; size: -; D: -; DNA: TGTGCCAGCAGCCCCACCGCCCTCTATGGCTACACCTTC; CDR3: CASSPTALYGYTF
J: TRBJ2-1; V: TRBV3-1/TRBV3-2; size: -; D: TRBD2; DNA: TGTGCCAGCAGCCCTTCCCGGGGACTAGCGGGAAACAATGAGCAGTTCTTC; CDR3: CASSPSRGLAGNNEQFF
J: TRBJ1-5; V: TRBV12-3/TRBV12-4; size: -; D: -; DNA: TGTGCCAGCAGTCCACAGGAATATCAGCCCCAGCATTTT; CDR3: CASSPQEYQPQHF
J: TRBJ1-5; V: TRBV10-2; size: -; D: -; DNA: TGCGCCAGCAGTGTTTCCAGTTTTAATCAGCCCCAGCATTTT; CDR3: CASSVSSFNQPQHF
J: TRBJ1-1; V: TRBV5-1; size: -; D: -; DNA: TGCGCCAGCAGCTTGGCGGGTAGGGGAGCGGGATGGAGCACTGAAGCTTTCTTT; CDR3: CASSLAGRGAGWSTEAFF
J: TRBJ2-3; V: TRBV7-9; size: once; D: TRBD2; DNA: TGTGCCAGCAGCCCTCCTGGACTAGCGGGGGGGAGTGATACGCAGTATTTT; CDR3: CASSPPGLAGGSDTQYF
J: TRBJ2-2; V: TRBV5-1; size: -; D: -; DNA: TGCGCCAGCAGCCTTGGATCGGAGCTGTTTTTT; CDR3: CASSLGSELFF
J: TRBJ1-1; V: TRBV7-2; size: -; D: -; DNA: TGTGCCAGCAGCTTAGTGACAACCCTCGGCACTGAAGCTTTCTTT; CDR3: CASSLVTTLGTEAFF
J: TRBJ2-2; V: TRBV11-3; size: -; D: -; DNA: TGTGCCAGCAGCTTAGGCCGCACCGGGGAGCTGTTTTTT; CDR3: CASSLGRTGELFF
J: TRBJ2-2; V: TRBV14; size: -; D: -; DNA: TGTGCCAGCAGCCAAGTTGCTTTCGGGGAGCTGTTTTTT; CDR3: CASSQVAFGELFF
J: TRBJ2-6; V: TRBV10-3; size: -; D: -; DNA: TGTGCCATCAGTGAGGTCAGCGCCTCTGGGGCCAACGTCCTGACTTTC; CDR3: CAISEVSASGANVLTF
J: TRBJ2-7; V: TRBV6-6; size: -; D: -; DNA: TGTGCCAGCAGCTACTCGACCAGCTACGAGCAGTACTTC; CDR3: CASSYSTSYEQYF
J: TRBJ1-1; V: TRBV21-1; size: -; D: -; DNA: TGTGCCAGCAGTTCTGTACTGACTGAAGCTTTCTTT; CDR3: CASSSVLTEAFF
J: TRBJ2-7; V: TRBV4-3; size: -; D: -; DNA: TGCGCCAGCAGCCAAGTCCCGACAGGGGAGGGCGAGCAGTACTTC; CDR3: CASSQVPTGEGEQYF
J: TRBJ1-2; V: TRBV18; size: once; D: -; DNA: TGTGCCAGCTCACCAGAAGGAGCTCTTCGGGGCTACACCTTC; CDR3: CASSPEGALRGYTF
J: TRBJ2-1; V: TRBV10-1; size: -; D: TRBD2; DNA: TGCGCCAGCAGTGAAGGCGGGGGAACCTACAATGAGCAGTTCTTC; CDR3: CASSEGGGTYNEQFF